This TCR beta chain was recovered during a study of glioma-infiltrating T cells after dendritic cell vaccination. Study in general: At biweekly intervals, patients got three intradermal dendritic cell vaccine injections.

Time point denoted: after dendritic cell vaccination, including at tumor progression/relapse. The protocol was immunoSEQ multiplex PCR, while the TCRdb copy is restricted to in-frame clones and leaves out a portion. The data contain under 30,000 clones, approximately 89% of them singletons. Germline V gene sequence: CDR1 MNHEY, CDR2 SVGAGI. There are 16 residues in the CDR3. Germline trimming cut 0 bases from V and 7 bases from J; bases unmatched to any gene: 7. This chain uses TRBV6-5 with TRBJ1-4, with TRBD1 matching over 8 bases. The input for sequencing was blood, taken after dendritic cell vaccination. This clonotype originated in a human donor with glioblastoma. The CDR3: CASSYSMGTGAEKLFF. CDR3 nucleotide sequence: TGTGCCAGCAGTTACTCGATGGGGACAGGAGCTGAAAAACTGTTTTTT.